The entry below gives a single T cell receptor beta chain sequence along with its context. As yet, its antigen is unknown. Data came from immunoSEQ multiplex PCR; TCRdb stores just in-frame clones and leaves some out. The data show over 85,000 clones, with about 90% seen just once and 1.5% to 2% held by the top ten. The data were taken from a study of OX40 agonist ivuxolimab in advanced cancers. Study-wide points: Both CD4+ and CD8+ T cell populations in blood had undergone clonal expansion by week 6 at 0.1 to 3.0 mg/kg.

The CDR3 spans 15 residues. Trimming left V 1 base short and J 0 bases short, with 9 bases between. From germline, CDR1 is SGHTA and CDR2 FQGTGA. The V and J genes are TRBV7-3 and TRBJ1-2; a possible D gene is TRBD1 (5 bases). The sequence derives from an adult with an advanced solid tumor such as melanoma, head and neck, liver or kidney cancer. Sequencing used CD4+ or CD8+ T cells sorted from blood, obtained in a trial of the OX40 agonist ivuxolimab. This CDR3 reads CASSLSGGSNYGYTF. CDR3 sequence (DNA): TGTGCCAGCAGCTTAAGTGGGGGTTCTAACTATGGCTACACCTTC.